The entry below describes one TCR beta chain. Its specificity is not known. The same CDR3 is also encoded by other DNA sequences in this sample. The study drew its donors from healthy HIV-negative adults without recent acute infections or vaccinations. This sample was included in a study of shared clonotypes between healthy human individuals. In the study overall: The donor pool was made up of a couple of women and three men aged 18 to 49. Study-level findings and limits: Several donors held about 5.1% of naive CD4 clonotypes in common.

Germline values: CDR1 SGHAT, CDR2 FQNNGV. Trimming pared 0 bases from V and 5 bases from J, leaving 8 bases between. This CDR3 spans 14 amino acids. Authors' methods: Quality scores were absent from the junction-only immunoSEQ sequences, so filtering differed. Method: immunoSEQ multiplex PCR; TCRdb's copy keeps in-frame clones and lacks some. From that table come the V and J calls and clone size; the DNA was used to work out D and trimming. Of 2 million to 2.5 million clones in the sample, approximately 96% were seen once. The TCR was taken from a young man in good health. V is TRBV11-2 and J is TRBJ2-1; D unresolved. Material: naive CD4+ T cells sorted from blood. Subset here: CD45RA+ positively selected. The CDR3 sequence is CASSLEGRNNEQFF. The DNA for the CDR3 is TGTGCCAGCAGCTTAGAAGGTAGGAACAATGAGCAGTTCTTC.